Below, 28 T cell receptor beta chains from the same sample are listed, as sequenced in a study of T cells in Graves' hyperthyroidism and ophthalmopathy. TCR beta CDR3 region amplification was performed from RNA transcripts. RT-PCR in the first round (using the HTBI primer set) targeted the TCR CDR3. TCRdb recomputed calls from the multiplex PCR reads with MiXCR, one row per CDR3 protein. The table shows 500,000 to 600,000 distinct CDR3 sequences, with about half occurring only once. Sequencing was done on a sample of peripheral blood or thyroid tissue (not recorded which). Receptors were obtained from an adult woman with Graves' disease, either hyperthyroidism or ophthalmopathy (not recorded which).

Points on this clonotype: This may arise from a read error, as a much more abundant clone is one base away. The CDR3 DNA is TGTGCCAGTAGTAGGGGCAGGAGCAGCAATCAGCCCCAGCATTTT. Translation: CASSRGRSSNQPQHF. The chain uses TRBV19 and TRBJ1-5; D is possibly TRBD1 (5 bases). Germline lookup yields CDR1 LNHDA and CDR2 SQIVND (reference sequence). The CDR3 loop spans 15 amino acids. Trimming removed 4 bases from V and 1 base from J, with 11 bases in between.

V gene TRBV9 combines with J gene TRBJ1-5, with D tentatively TRBD1 (5 bases). V was clipped by 5 bases and J by 0 bases, with 12 bases between them. The CDR3 loop spans 15 amino acids. The germline V gene has CDR1 SGDLS and CDR2 YYNGEE. The CDR3 loop reads CASSLGLYSNQPQHF. DNA for the CDR3: TGTGCCAGCAGTCTGGGACTGTATAGCAATCAGCCCCAGCATTTT.

This clonotype was counted many times. The V gene is TRBV20-1, the J gene TRBJ2-7, with 7 nucleotides matching TRBD1. Germline V gene data show CDR1 as DFQATT and CDR2 as SNEGSKA (reference sequence). Trimming took 6 bases from V and 6 from J; bases not matched to a gene: 14. This CDR3 spans 14 amino acids. The CDR3 DNA follows: TGCAGTGCGAGTTGGACAGGCCCCGAATCCGAGCAGTACTTC. It translates to CSASWTGPESEQYF.

This clonotype has ten or more counts. V usage is TRBV4-1 and J usage is TRBJ1-2, with 7 bases lining up with TRBD1. The CDR3 is 15 residues long. Trimming removed 5 bases from V and 2 bases from J; junction bases left unmatched: 8. In germline, CDR1 is MGHRA, CDR2 YSYEKL. The CDR3 coding sequence is TGCGCCAGCAGCGTCCGGGGAGGGGGCAACTATGGCTACACCTTC. This gives the protein CASSVRGGGNYGYTF.

The genes are TRBV28 and TRBJ1-4; 7 bases fit TRBD1. There are 13 residues in the CDR3. V lost 7 bases to trimming and J lost 8 bases; unmatched junction nucleotides: 7. Per germline, CDR1 MDHEN and CDR2 SYDVKM. For the CDR3, the DNA is TGTGCCAGCAACAACAGGGGAGGGGAAAAACTGTTTTTT. It encodes CASNNRGGEKLFF. Full variable domain (remainder filled in from reference TRBV28 and TRBJ1-4): DVKVTQSSRYLVKRTGEKVFLECVQDMDHENMFWYRQDPGLGLRLIYFSYDVKMKEKGDIPEGYSVSREKKERFSLILESASTNQTSMYLCASNNRGGEKLFFGSGTQLSVL.

Ten or more counts support this clonotype. The chain recombines TRBV6-5 with TRBJ1-4, with D tentatively TRBD1 (5 bases). Trimming took 4 bases from V and 0 from J, leaving 12 bases between them. Germline V lookup: CDR1 MNHEY, CDR2 SVGAGI. This CDR3 is 16 amino acids long. The CDR3 reads CASSSGTAATNEKLFF. The CDR3 nucleotides read TGTGCCAGCAGTTCCGGGACGGCTGCAACTAATGAAAAACTGTTTTTT.

In regard to this clonotype: One junction end does not reproduce the germline sequence, and a read error may be involved. The chain is built from TRBV29-1 and TRBJ2-5, with D perhaps matching TRBD1 or TRBD2 (5 bases each). The CDR3 length is 13 residues. Germline-derived CDR1 and CDR2 are SQVTM and ANQGSEA. The DNA for the CDR3 is TGCAGCGCCTCGGGACCAACCCAAGAGGCCCAGTACTTC. As protein: CSASGPTQEAQYF. The whole variable domain, remainder taken from reference TRBV29-1 and TRBJ2-5, is SAVISQKPSRDICQRGTSLTIQCQVDSQVTMMFWYRQQPGQSLTLIATANQGSEATYESGFVIDKFPISRPNLTFSTLTVSNMSPEDSSIYLCSASGPTQEAQYFGPGTRLLVL.

The chain combines TRBV7-2 with TRBJ2-5; no definite D call. Trimming shortened V by 1 base and J by 2 bases, and 14 bases separated the two germline ends. This CDR3 region has 16 residues. Germline CDR1 SGHTA, CDR2 FQGNSA. CDR3 protein: CASSLVFLQVQETQYF. The DNA of the CDR3 is TGTGCCAGCAGCTTAGTATTCCTGCAAGTACAAGAGACCCAGTACTTC.

This clonotype was seen repeatedly, ten times or more. CDR3: CASSPGQAYGYTF. CDR3 coding DNA: TGTGCCAGCAGCCCCGGACAGGCCTATGGCTACACCTTC. The V and J genes are TRBV5-6 and TRBJ1-2, with 7 nucleotides matching TRBD1. V gave up 4 bases and J gave up 4 bases; unmatched junction bases: 4. Germline loops: CDR1 SGHDT, CDR2 YYEEEE. The CDR3 length is 13 residues.

This sequence joins TRBV10-3 and TRBJ2-7; 7 positions agree with TRBD1. The germline V gene encodes CDR1 ENHRY and CDR2 SYGVKD. The CDR3 loop spans 13 amino acids. J lost 7 bases, V lost 2 bases, and 5 bases had no gene match. As DNA, the CDR3 is TGTGCCATCAGTGAGCCCGGGACAGCAGAGCAGTACTTC. Amino acids: CAISEPGTAEQYF.

This clonotype was counted between two and nine times. The junction shows a germline mismatch at one end, possibly a read error. The CDR3 reads CAITGSETQYF. In DNA form, the CDR3 reads TGTGCGATCACAGGGTCGGAGACCCAGTACTTC. The chain links TRBV10-3 to TRBJ2-5; a possible D gene is TRBD1 (6 bases). CDR1 is ENHRY and CDR2 is SYGVKD in the germline V gene. There are 11 residues in the CDR3.

The chain links TRBV29-1 to TRBJ2-7, with TRBD1 identical over 8 bases. From germline, CDR1 is SQVTM and CDR2 ANQGSEA. The V and J ends lost 7 bases and 5 bases, in that order; junction bases with no gene match: 4. The CDR3 sequence is 11 residues long. CDR3 loop: CSGTGGHEQYF. CDR3 bases: TGCAGCGGAACAGGGGGTCACGAGCAGTACTTC.

This clonotype was detected many times. This chain links TRBV20-1 with TRBJ1-6, with 9 bases aligning to TRBD1. The germline V gene has CDR1 DFQATT and CDR2 SNEGSKA (reference sequence). Germline trimming cut 4 bases from V and 1 base from J; bases unmatched to any gene: 8. The CDR3 length is 17 residues. Written as DNA, the CDR3 is TGCAGTGCTAAGGGGACAGGGCTTTGGTCCTATAATTCACCCCTCCACTTT. As protein: CSAKGTGLWSYNSPLHF.

Worth noting for this clonotype: One end of the junction does not line up with germline, which may come from a read error. The rearrangement uses TRBV20-1 and TRBJ2-7, with D possibly matching TRBD2 (6 bases). The CDR3 consists of 15 residues. Germline V gives CDR1 DFQATT, CDR2 SNEGSKA (reference sequence). CDR3 in DNA: TGCAGTGCTAGAGCGCACGTCTCGTGGGGCGGGGAGCTGTACTTC. Its translation: CSARAHVSWGGELYF.

In its sample, this clonotype was seen many times. The chain combines TRBV20-1 with TRBJ2-7; maybe TRBD1 (5 bases). Per germline, CDR1 DFQATT and CDR2 SNEGSKA (reference sequence). The CDR3 consists of 10 residues. Trimming left V 6 bases short and J 9 bases short, with 12 bases between. As DNA, the CDR3 is TGCAGTGCAGATCTTGGGGCGCAGTACTTC. Its protein product is CSADLGAQYF.

This clonotype has just a few counts. As DNA, the CDR3 is TGCAGTGCTGCTAGCGGGAGAGGTGAGACCCAGTACTTC. This codes for CSAASGRGETQYF. The chain joins TRBV20-1 to TRBJ2-5; 10 bases match TRBD2. The CDR3 length is 13 residues. Germline CDR1 is DFQATT and CDR2 is SNEGSKA (reference sequence). V lost 5 bases to trimming and J lost 5 bases; unmatched junction nucleotides: 5.

Regarding this clonotype: Being one base from a much bigger clone, this may be a read error. This chain connects TRBV29-1 to TRBJ1-2; TRBD1 agrees at 7 bases. The CDR3 length is 11 residues. Germline V lookup: CDR1 SQVTM, CDR2 ANQGSEA. J lost 12 bases, V lost 7 bases, and 11 bases had no gene match. The CDR3 nucleotides are TGCAGCGGTGCAGGGGGTTGGGGCCACACCTTC. This translates into CSGAGGWGHTF.

This clonotype was detected only a few times. This chain connects TRBV2 to TRBJ1-1; the match to TRBD1 covers 8 bases. After removal of 6 bases from V and 3 bases from J, the junction contained 3 bases not matched to a gene. CDR1 and CDR2 from the germline V gene are SNHLY and FYNNEI. The CDR3 covers 13 residues. The CDR3 here is CASRWTGYTEAFF. As DNA, the CDR3 is TGTGCCAGCAGGTGGACAGGGTACACTGAAGCTTTCTTT. Based on the CDR3 plus reference TRBV2 and TRBJ1-1, the full variable domain is EPEVTQTPSHQVTQMGQEVILRCVPISNHLYFYWYRQILGQKVEFLVSFYNNEISEKSEIFDDQFSVERPDGSNFTLKIRSTKLEDSAMYFCASRWTGYTEAFFGQGTRLTVV.

The CDR3 protein is CASSLAQIQETQYF. For the CDR3, the DNA is TGTGCCAGCAGCTTAGCCCAGATCCAAGAGACCCAGTACTTC. The rearrangement uses TRBV7-8 and TRBJ2-5, with D hard to call. The CDR3 extends over 14 amino acids. Trimming removed 0 bases from V and 1 base from J, with 6 bases in between. Germline CDR1 SGHVS, CDR2 FQNEAQ.

This chain connects TRBV2 to TRBJ1-5; unclear D gene. Deletions cut 6 bases from V and 1 base from J, with 16 bases between. The length of the CDR3 is 16 residues. Germline V gives CDR1 SNHLY, CDR2 FYNNEI. The CDR3 DNA reads as TGTGCCAGCAGCCTGGACCCCTCGTCGAGCAATCAGCCCCAGCATTTT. It codes for CASSLDPSSSNQPQHF.

A single count supports this clonotype. This chain links TRBV7-2 with TRBJ2-7; tentative D call: TRBD2 (6 bases). This CDR3 region has 13 residues. Trimming took off 6 bases at V and 3 bases at J, with 12 bases between the two ends. Germline loops: CDR1 SGHTA, CDR2 FQGNSA. CDR3: CASRRENYYEQYF. In DNA form, the CDR3 reads TGTGCCAGCAGACGGGAGAACTACTACGAGCAGTACTTC. Based on the CDR3 plus reference TRBV7-2 and TRBJ2-7, the full variable domain is GAGVSQSPSNKVTEKGKDVELRCDPISGHTALYWYRQSLGQGLEFLIYFQGNSAPDKSGLPSDRFSAERTGGSVSTLTIQRTQQEDSAVYLCASRRENYYEQYFGPGTRLTVT.

This clonotype appeared many times. The gene calls are TRBV10-3 and TRBJ2-7, with a weak D call TRBD2 (7 bases). The CDR3 contains 15 residues. CDR1 is ENHRY, CDR2 SYGVKD, per germline. The V and J ends lost 6 bases and 0 bases respectively, with 15 bases between them. The CDR3 region has the DNA TGTGCCATCAGGGGGGGGCTAGCGGTCTCCTACGAGCAGTACTTC. It translates to CAIRGGLAVSYEQYF.

This clonotype showed up many times. J is TRBJ1-6 and V is TRBV20-1; TRBD1 is a possible D gene (6 bases). This CDR3 contains 13 residues. V was clipped by 7 bases and J by 7 bases, with 14 bases between them. CDR1 and CDR2 (germline): DFQATT, SNEGSKA (reference sequence). CDR3 amino acids: CSVGGIGNSPLHF. The CDR3 DNA reads as TGCAGTGTAGGGGGTATTGGGAATTCACCCCTCCACTTT.

In the case of this clonotype: At one of its ends the junction is not consistent with the germline gene, which may arise from a read error. The CDR3 is CSAVQVAANTGELSW. As DNA, the CDR3 is TGCAGTGCTGTGCAGGTGGCGGCGAACACCGGGGAGCTGTCTTGG. The genes are TRBV20-1 and TRBJ2-2; maybe TRBD2 (5 bases). CDR1 is DFQATT and CDR2 is SNEGSKA in the germline V gene (reference sequence). CDR3 length: 15 amino acids.

The rearrangement links TRBV7-9 to TRBJ2-7; 10 nucleotides align to TRBD2. CDR1 is SEHNR and CDR2 is FQNEAQ in the germline V gene (reference sequence). V gave up 6 bases and J gave up 4 bases; unmatched junction bases: 6. This CDR3 comprises 14 residues. DNA for the CDR3: TGTGCCAGCAGTGCTAGGACTAGCGGTTACGAGCAGTACTTC. Its protein product is CASSARTSGYEQYF.

This clonotype appeared many times. V gene TRBV11-2 combines with J gene TRBJ1-5; D is perhaps TRBD1 (5 bases). Trimming removed 4 bases at V and 9 bases at J, with 13 bases between. CDR1 and CDR2 (germline): SGHAT, FQNNGV. CDR3 length: 13 residues. CDR3 bases: TGTGCCAGCAGCTCCAGGGTGCGCGGGCCCCAGCATTTT. As protein: CASSSRVRGPQHF.

The V and J genes are TRBV19 and TRBJ1-1; no clear D. Per the germline V gene, CDR1 is LNHDA and CDR2 is SQIVND (reference sequence). The CDR3 loop spans 14 amino acids. Trimming took 1 base from V and 5 from J, leaving 11 bases between them. CDR3 in amino acids: CASSIGGVVTEAFF. DNA of the CDR3: TGTGCCAGTAGTATAGGGGGAGTGGTGACTGAAGCTTTCTTT.

This clonotype appeared many times. The chain uses TRBV7-9 and TRBJ2-7; D not certain. Germline V gene data show CDR1 as SEHNR and CDR2 as FQNEAQ (reference sequence). This CDR3 is built from 13 residues. V lost 3 bases, J lost 6 bases, and 12 bases lay in between. The CDR3 coding sequence is TGTGCCAGCAGCTTCTATGAGAGTGGCGAGCAGTACTTC. Translation: CASSFYESGEQYF. Based on the CDR3 plus reference TRBV7-9 and TRBJ2-7, the full variable domain is DTGVSQNPRHKITKRGQNVTFRCDPISEHNRLYWYRQTLGQGPEFLTYFQNEAQLEKSRLLSDRFSAERPKGSFSTLEIQRTEQGDSAMYLCASSFYESGEQYFGPGTRLTVT.